This TCR beta chain was documented in a study of OX40 agonist ivuxolimab in advanced cancers. The data were produced by immunoSEQ multiplex PCR, yet TCRdb's version contains in-frame clones alone and is incomplete. This sample has roughly 97,000 clones, with 70% to 90% found just once. Overall study results and limits: Low levels of normalized T-cell clonal expansion also appeared in some nonresponders. Doses of 0.1 to 3.0 mg/kg were accompanied by clonal expansion of CD4+ and CD8+ blood T cells by week 6. Not determined was the antigen specificity of the expanded peripheral T cells.

Collection of blood occurred at baseline, at cycle 4 day 1, and at cycle 7 day 1. About this clone: The antigen remains unidentified. Other DNA sequences from this sample encode an identical CDR3 as well.

The CDR3 totals 14 residues. V trimming: 4 bases; J trimming: 4 bases; junction bases outside the gene matches: 5. Germline V lookup: CDR1 SGHRS, CDR2 YFSETQ. The source was CD4+ or CD8+ T cells sorted from blood, collected in a trial of the OX40 agonist ivuxolimab. This sequence originates from an adult with an advanced solid tumor such as melanoma, head and neck, liver or kidney cancer. The J gene is TRBJ2-3, the V gene TRBV5-1, with 8 bases lining up with TRBD1. The CDR3 reads CASSPGQGADTQYF. The DNA of the CDR3 is TGCGCCAGCAGCCCCGGACAGGGCGCAGATACGCAGTATTTT.